This T cell receptor beta chain was sequenced for a study of cytomegalovirus exposure and HLA in healthy donors (dated by TCRdb to the late 2010s). For context, the study as a whole: An earlier analysis of several hundred of the donors reported about 300 Gb of sequence data and approximately 120 million unique TCR beta sequences obtained from about 200 million T cells. An early release that covered fewer than 800 HLA-typed donors contained approximately 300 gigabases of sequencing data and 75 million to 100 million unique TCR sequences. The genetic ancestry cluster associated with self-reported Caucasian donors included 81% of the 398 genotyped donors. The study aimed to test whether cataloging public T cell receptors could reveal signatures of past pathogen exposure. Using immunosequencing, the study profiled T cell repertoires from 550 to 750 subjects and related those repertoires to cytomegalovirus serostatus. Besides the first cohort of around 700 subjects, a separate validation cohort made up of about 120 different subjects was used. The study combined high-throughput TCR immunosequencing, statistical association of individual TCRs with disease status, and machine learning to predict cytomegalovirus infection status. In a later analysis, previously published TCR beta repertoires from about 640 donors were re-analyzed and high-resolution HLA genotyping was added so that TCR occurrence patterns could be studied. The later analysis used no new phenotypic data to find candidate immune exposures, relying instead on TCR beta sequences and their occurrence across donors. In an earlier analysis of about 590 of the donors, high-throughput TCR beta sequencing was used to judge whether each TCR beta V gene segment behaved as functional or pseudogenic. Donor age, sex, ethnicity and CMV serostatus were collected together with the repertoire data. Genome-wide SNP genotypes for about 65% of the 666 donors were used in a later genetic analysis, which treated that subset as a discovery cohort. Every discovery cohort repertoire had been produced on one sequencing platform. Both class I and class II loci were covered by HLA typing, at four-digit resolution. Typing coverage varied by locus: about 629-640 donors for A, B, C, DRB1 and DQB1; about 520 for DQA1; nearly 610 for DPA1; roughly 450 for DPB1. A few DR-DQ haplotypes were treated as single units for association and clustering because of strong linkage in the cohort. Across some 400 genotyped donors of the cohort, an average of 235,054 unique TCR beta nucleotide sequences per donor were sequenced, and 15% to 20% of those sequences were non-productive. General conclusions and limits of the study: A further reported finding was that TCR beta sequences accurately predicted the HLA-A and HLA-B alleles for most subjects in the first cohort. Three of the identified cytomegalovirus-associated TCR beta chains were confirmed in vitro to be specific for cytomegalovirus antigens. In a later analysis, most CMV-associated TCR beta chains were found to appear HLA-restricted, with HLA associations seemingly driven largely by CMV exposure. Linkage disequilibrium might explain the correlated functional status among segregating V segments, but an unknown experimental factor could not be ruled out. The only immune exposure information available for the cohort was CMV serostatus. The cohort was sequenced for TCR beta chains only, and without alpha or paired-chain data the features that could be detected were limited. An association between a missense DCLRE1C variant and V-gene and J-gene trimming of TCR beta chains was found in a later genetic analysis and replicated in an independent cohort. The study gave a list of over 150 TCR beta chains associated with cytomegalovirus. According to a later analysis, TCR association rates differed among HLA loci, with DRB1 alleles showing the most associated TCRs and HLA-C alleles showing the fewest. Several of the top co-occurrence clusters appeared to be linked to parvovirus B19, influenza, CMV and Epstein-Barr virus, according to a later analysis. An earlier analysis of 587 of the donors showed that most TCR beta V segments appeared in productive rearrangements either about 90% or about 30% of the time, which broadly matched IMGT annotations. The 87-base-pair reads could not distinguish some IMGT-functional V segments, including TRBV6-2 and TRBV6-3, so those segments were excluded. Presence/absence analyses assumed roughly uniform sequencing depth across donors, an assumption that may not hold. Compared with the roughly 720-donor mean, donors in an Asian-associated ancestry cluster had fewer N-insertions in productive TCRs, according to a later genetic analysis. The sequencing pipeline was judged likely to have produced a cluster of highly shared sequence variants as a technical artifact. Because some donors lacked HLA typing at each locus, the association tests relied only on the typed subset. Most TCR sequences were observed very rarely across donors, whereas some public TCRs were present in many individuals. When HLA alleles, especially DR and DQ, strongly co-occurred, TCR associations were difficult to assign to individual alleles. The authors suggested that the approach could potentially be extended to other disease states and immunological phenotypes. Cytomegalovirus status was reported to be diagnosed by the classifier with high specificity and sensitivity in both the original and validation cohorts. At a false discovery rate of 0.05, a later analysis linked around 15,000 TCR beta sequences to specific HLA alleles. Because counts were too low, roughly 16 rarely observed V segments, including chromosome 9 orphons, were left out of the earlier analysis of several hundred of the donors. In a later analysis, HLA-associated TCR beta chains were found to be more clonally expanded and to have lower generation probabilities than equally common non-associated chains.

The library was made by the immunoSEQ multiplex PCR assay. For the multiplex PCR, a mixture combining 60 forward primers for TCR Vbeta segments and 13 reverse primers for TCR Jbeta segments was used. A multiplex PCR assay on genomic DNA amplified the CDR3 region of rearranged TCR beta genes. On the Illumina HiSeq System, the amplified TCR beta libraries were sequenced as 87-base-pair reads. Regarding the original processing steps: A later analysis counted about 82 million unique TCR beta chains across the 640 or so repertoires, and some 11 million of these chains were shared by at least two donors. A nearest-neighbor algorithm error-corrected the raw reads and collapsed the reads into unique sequences, merging closely related sequences to remove PCR and sequencing errors. To assign V, D and J gene segments, CDR3 sequences were aligned to IMGT reference sequences. For a sequence to be retained, at least a six-nucleotide match to both a V gene segment and a J gene segment was required. A rearrangement counted as productive if the CDR3 had no stop codons and remained in frame with V and J, and every other rearrangement counted as non-productive. Following IMGT convention, CDR3 was defined as the stretch from the second conserved V-encoded cysteine to the conserved J-encoded phenylalanine. Sequences without an unambiguous match to a single V gene segment were excluded from the earlier analysis of 450 to 750 of the donors. An earlier analysis of a few hundred of the donors called V segments functional above 56.7% productive rearrangements and segregating when the between-donor standard deviation exceeded 5%. A statistical classification framework was developed to diagnose cytomegalovirus status using the catalog of TCR beta chain sequences. V and J gene assignment, in a later analysis, came from comparing TCR nucleotide sequences with IMGT/GENE-DB human TR gene sequences. Using the TCRdist pipeline, a later analysis assigned CDR3 sequences along with most-parsimonious VDJ recombination scenarios. In a later analysis, every TCR beta chain was defined by the combination of its CDR3 amino acid sequence and its V-gene family, and reads without a unique V-gene family were dropped. To address suspected cross-contamination and a sequencing artifact, a later analysis removed over 500 highly shared, low-generation-probability nucleotide sequences. A later analysis calculated a clonal expansion index for each public chain from normalized within-repertoire ranks of inferred template counts. A later analysis computed generation probabilities with a VDJ recombination model fitted to out-of-frame rearrangements, and checked the results against IGoR. A later analysis scored TCR-TCR, TCR-HLA and TCR-CMV co-occurrence with hypergeometric tests, applying a repertoire-size bias correction to TCR pairs. In a later analysis, false discovery rates were estimated by permuting HLA or CMV assignments 20 times. In a later analysis, co-occurring TCRs were grouped using DBSCAN, with TCRdist sequence similarity added in when clustering inside HLA-allele-positive subsets. Co-occurrence clustering excluded repertoires with fewer than 30,000 or more than 120,000 public chains, plus five with anomalous nucleotide sharing. This is the immuneACCESS table as TCRdb keeps it, with only in-frame sequences that have V and J called. A part of the clones is gone; compared with another copy, unresolved V genes explain less than half, and the rest is unexplained. V and J calls plus clone size are reproduced from that table; the DNA served to infer D and trimming. The sample table records 130,000 or so clones; approximately 8.8% of these occur just once. Jointly, the top ten make up about 5.5% of the sample.

From its cysteine to its phenylalanine, the CDR3 spans 14 amino acids. The CDR3 DNA has 42 bases and is translated from base 1. The junction shows trimming of 2 bases on V and 7 bases on J, plus 11 bases between the germline ends. As encoded in the germline V gene, CDR1 is SGHTA while CDR2 is FQGTGA. The cohort comprised 710 or so healthy bone marrow donors. At the time of sampling, every cohort member was nominally healthy, though immune exposures that went unrecorded were likely present. The donor was CMV seronegative and belonged to the group of 352 seronegative cohort members. Each donor provided a peripheral blood sample, and peripheral blood mononuclear cells were used for TCR beta sequencing. Genomic DNA was extracted from the blood cell samples with the Qiagen DNeasy Blood Extraction Kit. Remarks on this clone: No antigen is known for it. One base away there is no much larger clone; base qualities are not given.

The clonotype was recovered from a man aged 40-49 years in good health and CMV-seronegative. The sequence is built from TRBV7-3 and TRBJ2-2, with a weak D call of TRBD2 (5 bases match). Sequencing was done on a sample of PBMCs. The nucleotide sequence is given as TGTGCCAGCAGCTTAGGACTCACTAGCGGGGAGCTGTTTTTT. Its translation reads: CASSLGLTSGELFF.